One and the same sample provided the 7 T cell receptor beta chains below, sequenced in a study of blood T cell repertoires in COVID-19 (TCRdb year 2020). The library was prepared using the immunoSEQ multiplex PCR assay. This is the immuneACCESS table as TCRdb keeps it, with only in-frame sequences that have V and J called. A part of the clones is gone; compared with another copy, unresolved V genes explain less than half, and the rest is unexplained. Within this sample are more than 110,000 clones, with over 60% of them counted one time only. Roughly 9% of the sample belongs to the ten largest clones. Source material: peripheral blood. The receptor source for this set is a woman between 50 and 59 years old with active or convalescent COVID-19.

V usage is TRBV5-4 and J usage is TRBJ2-5, with D perhaps matching TRBD2 (5 bases). Between the trimmed V and J ends, which lost 0 bases and 2 bases, there was a span of 17 bases. Germline CDR1 SGHNT, CDR2 YYREEE (reference sequence). This CDR3 spans 17 amino acids. CDR3 in DNA: TGTGCCAGCAGCTTGGAGGGTCGTCGGGGTGGGCAAGAGACCCAGTACTTC. Residues: CASSLEGRRGGQETQYF.

This clone has more than one count but fewer than ten. This sequence joins TRBV18 and TRBJ1-2; D gene uncertain. V dropped 4 bases and J dropped 7 bases, with 16 bases sitting between them. The CDR3 totals 14 residues. CDR1 KGHSH and CDR2 LQKENI come from the germline V gene. CDR3 in amino acids: CASSLRREELGYTF. For the CDR3, the DNA is TGTGCCAGCTCACTTCGCCGGGAGGAACTTGGCTACACCTTC.

The chain carries TRBV4-3 and TRBJ1-2; 8 bases line up with TRBD1. The CDR3 contains 15 residues. Germline CDR1 and CDR2: LGHNA and YSLEER. The trim removed 0 bases at V and 8 bases at J, leaving 8 bases unmatched. The CDR3 DNA reads TGCGCCAGCAGCCAAGACAGAGACAGGGGTAGGGGCTACACCTTC. The encoded protein is CASSQDRDRGRGYTF.

The genes are TRBV19 and TRBJ2-2; 9 bases fit TRBD2. V gave up 4 bases and J gave up 2 bases; unmatched junction bases: 5. The CDR3 extends over 16 amino acids. The V gene's germline CDR1 is LNHDA and CDR2 SQIVND (reference sequence). The CDR3 loop reads CASSTRLAANTGELFF. The DNA of the CDR3 is TGTGCCAGTAGTACGCGACTAGCGGCAAACACCGGGGAGCTGTTTTTT.

V usage is TRBV5-1 and J usage is TRBJ1-2; weak D call: TRBD1 (5 bases). The ends were cut back, 2 bases at V and 8 bases at J, with 16 bases in the middle. This CDR3 region has 14 residues. Per germline, CDR1 SGHRS and CDR2 YFSETQ. The CDR3 sequence is CASSFSGSNGGYTF. The CDR3 DNA reads TGCGCCAGCAGCTTCTCAGGGTCAAACGGGGGCTACACCTTC.

The table lists this clone with a few counts. The genes are TRBV12-5 and TRBJ2-5; 7 bases are a match to TRBD2. Germline V gene lookup returns CDR1 LGHNT and CDR2 FRNRAP. This CDR3 contains 17 residues. Trimming took 0 bases from V and 4 from J; bases not matched to a gene: 11. The CDR3 sequence is CASGLVTKAGQSETQYF. The CDR3 DNA follows: TGTGCTAGTGGTTTGGTAACGAAAGCGGGGCAATCAGAGACCCAGTACTTC.

This chain uses TRBV29-1 with TRBJ2-3; TRBD2 aligns across 7 bases. This CDR3 has 13 amino acids. V lost 4 bases and J lost 4; bases outside the gene matches: 5. Germline V gives CDR1 SQVTM, CDR2 ANQGSEA. Written as DNA, the CDR3 is TGCAGCGTTGGGGCTAGCGGATCAGATACGCAGTATTTT. It yields the protein CSVGASGSDTQYF.